This T cell receptor (beta chain) was sequenced during a study of monozygotic twins with inflammatory bowel disease. Study findings and constraints: In the analysis, different T cell subtypes could not be told apart. No single strong signal or clonotype associated with IBD was supported. Sharing of clonotypes with others was lower in IBD patients than in healthy twins, and this was especially so with disease activity. A reduction in TCRbeta diversity (inverse Simpson) was seen in IBD patients relative to healthy co-twins.

CDR1 and CDR2 (germline): MNHEY, SVGEGT. This CDR3 spans 15 amino acids. Using the 5' RACE reads, TCRdb records one entry per CDR3 protein without DNA. This listing includes about 380,000 distinct CDR3 sequences. Regarding this clonotype: Its specificity is unknown.

Sequencing was carried out using blood. This chain uses TRBV6-2 or TRBV6-3 with TRBJ2-2; TCRdb lists TRBD2, though no DNA is available to test this call. The receptor's source is a human donor with ulcerative colitis or Crohn's disease, or a healthy co-twin of an affected twin (not recorded which). Here the CDR3 reads CASSRTSGGPRIMFF.